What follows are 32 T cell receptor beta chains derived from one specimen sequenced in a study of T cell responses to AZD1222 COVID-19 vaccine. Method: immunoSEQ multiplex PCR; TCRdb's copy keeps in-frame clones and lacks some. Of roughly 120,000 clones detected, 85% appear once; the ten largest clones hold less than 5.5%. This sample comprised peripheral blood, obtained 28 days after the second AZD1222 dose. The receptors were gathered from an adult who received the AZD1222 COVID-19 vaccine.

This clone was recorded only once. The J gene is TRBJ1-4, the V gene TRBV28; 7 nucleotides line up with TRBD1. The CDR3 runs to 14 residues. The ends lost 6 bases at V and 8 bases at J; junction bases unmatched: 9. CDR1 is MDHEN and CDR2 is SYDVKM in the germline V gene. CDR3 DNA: TGTGCCAGCAGACCCAGACAGGGCCCGGAAAAACTGTTTTTT. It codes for CASRPRQGPEKLFF.

The CDR3 region is CASSTRADSPLHF. CDR3 in DNA: TGTGCCAGCAGTACCAGAGCGGATTCACCCCTCCACTTT. This sequence joins TRBV27 and TRBJ1-6; D remains ambiguous. V was trimmed by 5 bases and J by 8 bases, leaving 10 bases between them. The CDR3 length is 13 residues. Germline V gene lookup returns CDR1 MNHEY and CDR2 SMNVEV (reference sequence).

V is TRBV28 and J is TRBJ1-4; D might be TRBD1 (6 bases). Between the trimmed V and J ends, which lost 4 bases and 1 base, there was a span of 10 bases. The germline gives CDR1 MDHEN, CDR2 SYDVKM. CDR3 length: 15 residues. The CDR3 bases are TGTGCCAGCAGTTCGGGGGGGCGAACTAATGAAAAACTGTTTTTT. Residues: CASSSGGRTNEKLFF.

The CDR3: CASSPDSYTDTQYF. CDR3 DNA: TGTGCCAGCAGCCCCGACAGCTACACAGATACGCAGTATTTT. V and J are TRBV5-5 and TRBJ2-3; a possible D gene is TRBD1 (5 bases). Trimming took off 4 bases at V and 2 bases at J, with 11 bases between the two ends. Per the germline V gene, CDR1 is SGHKS and CDR2 is YYEKEE (reference sequence). The CDR3 extends over 14 amino acids.

CDR3 bases: TGTGCCAGCAGCGCCTACACAGATACGCAGTATTTT. This gives the protein CASSAYTDTQYF. The chain uses TRBV7-2 and TRBJ2-3; no firm D call. CDR3 length: 12 residues. CDR1 and CDR2 (germline): SGHTA, FQGNSA. V was shortened by 5 bases and J by 2 bases, with 5 bases between the two germline ends.

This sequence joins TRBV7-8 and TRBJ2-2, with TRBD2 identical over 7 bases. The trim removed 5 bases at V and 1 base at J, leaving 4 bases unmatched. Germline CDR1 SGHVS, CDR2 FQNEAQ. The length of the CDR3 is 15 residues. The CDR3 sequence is CASSLSGKNTGELFF. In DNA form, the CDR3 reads TGTGCCAGCAGCCTGAGCGGGAAGAACACCGGGGAGCTGTTTTTT.

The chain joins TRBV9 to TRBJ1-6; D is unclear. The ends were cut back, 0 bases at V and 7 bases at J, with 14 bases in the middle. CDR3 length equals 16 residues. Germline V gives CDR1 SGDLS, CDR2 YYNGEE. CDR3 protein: CASSVGWVGNNSPLHF. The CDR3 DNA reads TGTGCCAGCAGCGTAGGCTGGGTGGGTAACAATTCACCCCTCCACTTT.

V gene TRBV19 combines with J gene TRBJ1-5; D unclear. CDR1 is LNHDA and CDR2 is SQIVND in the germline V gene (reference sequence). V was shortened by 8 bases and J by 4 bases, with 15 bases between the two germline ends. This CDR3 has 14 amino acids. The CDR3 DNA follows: TGTGCCAGTTTGGCCGGACGGATGAATCAGCCCCAGCATTTT. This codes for CASLAGRMNQPQHF. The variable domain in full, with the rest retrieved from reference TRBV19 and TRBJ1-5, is DGGITQSPKYLFRKEGQNVTLSCEQNLNHDAMYWYRQDPGQGLRLIYYSQIVNDFQKGDIAEGYSVSREKKESFPLTVTSAQKNPTAFYLCASLAGRMNQPQHFGDGTRLSIL.

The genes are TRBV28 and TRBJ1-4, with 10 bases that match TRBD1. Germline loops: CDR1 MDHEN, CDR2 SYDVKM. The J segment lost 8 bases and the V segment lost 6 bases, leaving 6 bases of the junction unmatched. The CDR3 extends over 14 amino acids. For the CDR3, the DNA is TGTGCCAGCAGCTCGACAGGGGGCAGGGAAAAACTGTTTTTT. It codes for CASSSTGGREKLFF.

Here the CDR3 DNA reads TGTGCCAGCAGCCAAGATAGCGGGACAGGTCCCTATGGCTACACCTTC. Protein product: CASSQDSGTGPYGYTF. This rearrangement joins TRBV3-1 (or the pseudogene TRBV3-2) to TRBJ1-2, with 8 bases that match TRBD1. Germline CDR1 is LGHDT and CDR2 is YNNKEL (reference sequence). Trimming at V came to 0 bases and at J to 4 bases, leaving 7 bases not matched to a gene. The CDR3 extends over 16 amino acids.

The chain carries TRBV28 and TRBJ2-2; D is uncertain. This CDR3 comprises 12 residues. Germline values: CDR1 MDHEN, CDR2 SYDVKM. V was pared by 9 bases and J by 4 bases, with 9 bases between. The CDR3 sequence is CARGSTTGELFF. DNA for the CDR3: TGTGCCAGGGGGTCGACCACCGGGGAGCTGTTTTTT.

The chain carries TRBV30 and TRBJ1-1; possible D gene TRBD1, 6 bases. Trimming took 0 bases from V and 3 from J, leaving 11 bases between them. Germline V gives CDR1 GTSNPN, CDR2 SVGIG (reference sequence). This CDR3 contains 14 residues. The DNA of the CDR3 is TGTGCCTGGAGTGTATCCGGGGGCGACACTGAAGCTTTCTTT. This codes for CAWSVSGGDTEAFF.

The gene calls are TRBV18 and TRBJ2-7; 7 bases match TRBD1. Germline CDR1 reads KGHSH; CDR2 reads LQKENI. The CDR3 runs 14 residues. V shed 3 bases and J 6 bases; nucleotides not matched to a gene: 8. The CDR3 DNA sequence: TGTGCCAGCTCACCGACAGGGATAAGGGGCGAGCAGTACTTC. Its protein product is CASSPTGIRGEQYF.

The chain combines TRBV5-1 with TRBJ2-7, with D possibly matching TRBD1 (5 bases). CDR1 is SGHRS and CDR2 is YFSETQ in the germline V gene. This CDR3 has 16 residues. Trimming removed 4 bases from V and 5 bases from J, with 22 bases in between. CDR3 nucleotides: TGCGCCAGCAGCCCGCTGGGAATCGCAGGGAACCACGAGCAGTACTTC. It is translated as CASSPLGIAGNHEQYF.

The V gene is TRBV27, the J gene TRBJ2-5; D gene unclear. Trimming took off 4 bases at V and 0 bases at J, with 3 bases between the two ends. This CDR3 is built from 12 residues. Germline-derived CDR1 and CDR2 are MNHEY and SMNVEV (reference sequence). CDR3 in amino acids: CASSSDQETQYF. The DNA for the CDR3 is TGTGCCAGCAGTTCCGACCAAGAGACCCAGTACTTC.

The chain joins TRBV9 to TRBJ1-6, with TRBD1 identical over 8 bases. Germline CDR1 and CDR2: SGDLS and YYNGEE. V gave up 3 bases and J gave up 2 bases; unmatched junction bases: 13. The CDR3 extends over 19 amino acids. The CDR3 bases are TGTGCCAGCAGCGCCACGTTCTCGGACAGGGTTCCCTATAATTCACCCCTCCACTTT. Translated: CASSATFSDRVPYNSPLHF.

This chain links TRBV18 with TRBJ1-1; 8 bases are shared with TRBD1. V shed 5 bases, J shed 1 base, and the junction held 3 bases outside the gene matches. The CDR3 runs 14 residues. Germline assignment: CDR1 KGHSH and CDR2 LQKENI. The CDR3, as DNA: TGTGCCAGCTCATTAGGGACAGGGAACACTGAAGCTTTCTTT. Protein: CASSLGTGNTEAFF.

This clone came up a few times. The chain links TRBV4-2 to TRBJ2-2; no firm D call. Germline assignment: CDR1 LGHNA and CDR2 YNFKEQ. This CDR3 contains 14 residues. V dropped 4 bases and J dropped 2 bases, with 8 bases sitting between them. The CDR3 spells CASSRERNTGELFF. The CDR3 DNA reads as TGTGCCAGCAGCCGTGAACGAAACACCGGGGAGCTGTTTTTT.

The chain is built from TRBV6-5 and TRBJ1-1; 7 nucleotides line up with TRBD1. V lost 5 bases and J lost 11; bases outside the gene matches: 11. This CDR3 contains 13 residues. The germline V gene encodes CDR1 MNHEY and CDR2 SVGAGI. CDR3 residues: CASSNQGETMAFF. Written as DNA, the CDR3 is TGTGCCAGCAGTAACCAGGGGGAAACGATGGCTTTCTTT.

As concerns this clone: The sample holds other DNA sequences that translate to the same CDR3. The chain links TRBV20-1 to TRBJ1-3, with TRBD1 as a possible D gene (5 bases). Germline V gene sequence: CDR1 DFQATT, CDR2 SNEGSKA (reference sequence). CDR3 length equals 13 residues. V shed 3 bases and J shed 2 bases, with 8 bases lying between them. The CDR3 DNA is TGCAGTGCTAGTCAGGGAGCTGGAAACACCATATATTTT. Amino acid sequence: CSASQGAGNTIYF.

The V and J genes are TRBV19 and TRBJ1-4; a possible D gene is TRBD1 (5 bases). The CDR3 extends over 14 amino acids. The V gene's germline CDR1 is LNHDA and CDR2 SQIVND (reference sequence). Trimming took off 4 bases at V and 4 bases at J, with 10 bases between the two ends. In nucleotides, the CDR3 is TGTGCCAGTAGTAGGGGACGCATTAATGAAAAACTGTTTTTT. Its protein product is CASSRGRINEKLFF.

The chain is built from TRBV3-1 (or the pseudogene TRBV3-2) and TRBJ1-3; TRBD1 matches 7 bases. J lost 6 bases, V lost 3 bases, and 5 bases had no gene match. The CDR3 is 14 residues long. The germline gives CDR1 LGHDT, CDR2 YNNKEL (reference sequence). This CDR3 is CASSQAGTVNTIYF. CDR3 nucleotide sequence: TGTGCCAGCAGCCAGGCCGGGACAGTAAACACCATATATTTT.

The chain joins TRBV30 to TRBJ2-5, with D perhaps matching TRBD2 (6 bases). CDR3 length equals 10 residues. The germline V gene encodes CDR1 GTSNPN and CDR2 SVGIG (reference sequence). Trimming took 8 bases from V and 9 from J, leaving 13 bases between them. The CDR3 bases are TGTGCCGGAGGGTCGCGTCCCCAGTACTTC. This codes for CAGGSRPQYF.

The CDR3 DNA is TGCGCCAGCAGCTCGCAAAACAAGGATGAGGAAGCTTTCTTT. It encodes CASSSQNKDEEAFF. The J gene is TRBJ1-1, the V gene TRBV5-1; D gene uncertain. Trimming removed 3 bases at V and 8 bases at J, with 17 bases between. Looked up from germline, CDR1 is SGHRS and CDR2 is YFSETQ. There are 14 residues in the CDR3.

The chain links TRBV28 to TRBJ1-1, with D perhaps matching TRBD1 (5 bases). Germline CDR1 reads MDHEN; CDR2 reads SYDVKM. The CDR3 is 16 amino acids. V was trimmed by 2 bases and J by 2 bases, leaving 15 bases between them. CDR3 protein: CASSLGSQGPNTEAFF. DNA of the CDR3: TGTGCCAGCAGTTTAGGGTCCCAGGGACCAAACACTGAAGCTTTCTTT.

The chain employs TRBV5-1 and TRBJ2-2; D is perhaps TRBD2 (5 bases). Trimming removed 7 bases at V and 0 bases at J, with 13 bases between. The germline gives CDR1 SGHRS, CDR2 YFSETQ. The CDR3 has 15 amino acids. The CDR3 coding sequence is TGCGCCAGCCGTGAGGGCAGTCCGAACACCGGGGAGCTGTTTTTT. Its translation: CASREGSPNTGELFF.

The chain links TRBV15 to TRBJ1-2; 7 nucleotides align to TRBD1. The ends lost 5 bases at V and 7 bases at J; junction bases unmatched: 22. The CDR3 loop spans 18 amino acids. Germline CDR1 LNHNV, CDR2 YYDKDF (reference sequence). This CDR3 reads CATSGGGTGASHTSGYTF. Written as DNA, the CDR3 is TGTGCCACCAGCGGGGGGGGAACAGGGGCTTCCCACACTTCTGGCTACACCTTC.

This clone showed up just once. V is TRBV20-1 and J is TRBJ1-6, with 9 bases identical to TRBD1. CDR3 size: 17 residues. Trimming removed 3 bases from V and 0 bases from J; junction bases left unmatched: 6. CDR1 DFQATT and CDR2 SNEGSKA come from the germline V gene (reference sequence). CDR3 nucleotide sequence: TGCAGTGCTAGTGGACAGGGGACAAGCTCCTATAATTCACCCCTCCACTTT. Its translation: CSASGQGTSSYNSPLHF.

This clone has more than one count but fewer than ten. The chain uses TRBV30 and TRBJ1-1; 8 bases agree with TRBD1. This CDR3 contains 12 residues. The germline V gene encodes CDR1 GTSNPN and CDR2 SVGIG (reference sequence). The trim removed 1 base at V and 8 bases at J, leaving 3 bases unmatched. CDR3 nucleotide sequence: TGTGCCTGGAGTGGACAGGGGATAGAAGCTTTCTTT. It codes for CAWSGQGIEAFF.

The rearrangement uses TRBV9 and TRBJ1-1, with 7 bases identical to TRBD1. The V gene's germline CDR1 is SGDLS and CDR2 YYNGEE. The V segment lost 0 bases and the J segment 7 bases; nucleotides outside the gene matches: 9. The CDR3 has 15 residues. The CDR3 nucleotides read TGTGCCAGCAGCGTAGCTTTGACAGGGCAAGATGAAGCTTTCTTT. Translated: CASSVALTGQDEAFF.

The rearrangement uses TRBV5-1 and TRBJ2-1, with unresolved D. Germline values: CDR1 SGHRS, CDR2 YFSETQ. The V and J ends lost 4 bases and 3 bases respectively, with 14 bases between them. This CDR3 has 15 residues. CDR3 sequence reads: CASSMGKPNYNEQFF. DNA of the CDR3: TGCGCCAGCAGCATGGGAAAGCCAAACTACAATGAGCAGTTCTTC.

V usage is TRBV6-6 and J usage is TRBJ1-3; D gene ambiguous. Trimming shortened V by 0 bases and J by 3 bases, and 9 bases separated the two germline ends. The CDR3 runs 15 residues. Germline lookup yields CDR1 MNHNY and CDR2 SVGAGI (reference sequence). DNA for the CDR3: TGTGCCAGCAGTTACTCGCAACAGATTGGAAACACCATATATTTT. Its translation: CASSYSQQIGNTIYF.